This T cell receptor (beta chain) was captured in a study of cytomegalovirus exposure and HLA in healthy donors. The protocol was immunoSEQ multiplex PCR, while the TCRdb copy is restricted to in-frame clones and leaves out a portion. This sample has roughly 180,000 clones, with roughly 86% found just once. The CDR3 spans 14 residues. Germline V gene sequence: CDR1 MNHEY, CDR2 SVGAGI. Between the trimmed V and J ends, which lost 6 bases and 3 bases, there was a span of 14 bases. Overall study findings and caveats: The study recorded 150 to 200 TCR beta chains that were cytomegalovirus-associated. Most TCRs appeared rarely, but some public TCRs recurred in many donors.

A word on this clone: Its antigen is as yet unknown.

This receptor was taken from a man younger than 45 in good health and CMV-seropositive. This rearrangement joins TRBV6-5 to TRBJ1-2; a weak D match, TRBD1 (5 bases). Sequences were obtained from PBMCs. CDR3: CASSPVGGDYGYTF. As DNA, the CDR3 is TGTGCCAGCAGCCCCGTGGGGGGGGACTATGGCTACACCTTC.